There are many counts of the clone carrying this T cell receptor beta chain. This entry is derived from a study of T cells in Graves' hyperthyroidism and ophthalmopathy. The germline V gene encodes CDR1 MGHRA and CDR2 YSYEKL. J was trimmed by 5 bases and V by 0 bases; bases with no gene match: 10. The CDR3 loop spans 17 amino acids. Amplification yielded TCR beta CDR3 regions, with RNA transcripts as the source. Carried out on the TCR CDR3, a first-round RT-PCR used the HTBI primer set. TCRdb called the multiplex PCR reads again in MiXCR, with one record for every CDR3 protein. The repertoire holds about 260,000 distinct CDR3 sequences, with around a quarter as singletons.

The sequencing input was blood. The sequence derives from a man aged 35 to 55 with Graves' hyperthyroidism that later progressed to Graves' ophthalmopathy. This sequence joins TRBV4-1 and TRBJ2-4; 7 bases fit TRBD2. The DNA for the CDR3 is TGCGCCAGCAGCCAAGACTTTGGGAGGGCCTTGCAAAACATTCAGTACTTC. Translated, it gives CASSQDFGRALQNIQYF.